This T cell receptor (beta chain) emerged from a study of T cell repertoires in cytomegalovirus infection. Study information: Evidence of both CMV infection and a matching HLA type came from public TCR beta signatures. Whole-study results and caveats: It was HLA-C-restricted CMV-specific TCR beta clonotypes that dominated the response ex vivo. Carriers of CMV and the relevant HLA type were discriminated by public TCR beta frequency.

CDR1 is SGHTA, CDR2 FQGNSA, per germline. The CDR3 loop spans 17 amino acids. V was clipped by 4 bases and J by 2 bases; unmatched bases: 8. This clonotype was found many times. What it binds is unknown. TCRdb called the reads again in MiXCR, with one record for every CDR3 protein. The profile shows roughly 720,000 distinct CDR3 sequences, roughly 36% of them singletons. The receptor comes from a human donor in good health (CMV status not recorded). Some clones in this sample may be carry-over from other donors' samples. The gene calls are TRBV7-2 and TRBJ1-6; 7 nucleotides agree with TRBD1. Source material: PBMCs. The CDR3 nucleotides are TGTGCCAGCAGCTCAAGACAGGGATTCACCTATAATTCACCCCTCCACTTT. Amino acid sequence: CASSSRQGFTYNSPLHF. Together with reference TRBV7-2 and TRBJ1-6, the CDR3 gives the full variable domain: GAGVSQSPSNKVTEKGKDVELRCDPISGHTALYWYRQSLGQGLEFLIYFQGNSAPDKSGLPSDRFSAERTGGSVSTLTIQRTQQEDSAVYLCASSSRQGFTYNSPLHFGNGTRLTVT.